These 14 T cell receptor beta chains were all obtained from the same sample, sequenced in a study of post-analysis software for immune sequencing data. No antigen is known for these receptors. cDNA libraries of TCR beta carried unique molecular identifiers. TCRdb independently ran MiXCR on the PCR reads; one entry per CDR3 protein. The table includes roughly 870,000 distinct CDR3 sequences, about 53% detected once. Study-wide findings and caveats: In patients, TRBV5-6, TRBV5-1 and TRBV20-1 belonged to roughly 5 TRBV segments found more frequently than in controls.

The specimen sequenced was blood. These receptors were taken from a girl aged 10 to 17 with multiple sclerosis.

This clonotype was seen a handful of times. V usage is TRBV20-1 and J usage is TRBJ1-2; perhaps TRBD1 as D (5 bases). CDR3 length: 11 residues. Trimming took 8 bases from V and 4 from J, leaving 11 bases between them. The germline V gene has CDR1 DFQATT and CDR2 SNEGSKA (reference sequence). The CDR3 DNA reads TGCAGTCCGGGACGGGGCTATGGCTACACCTTC. Its protein product is CSPGRGYGYTF.

The chain combines TRBV7-9 with TRBJ1-1; 11 bases line up with TRBD1. With 5 bases clipped from V and 6 bases from J, the junction kept 11 bases outside the gene matches. Germline values: CDR1 SEHNR, CDR2 FQNEAQ (reference sequence). CDR3 length: 16 amino acids. The CDR3 DNA reads TGTGCCAGCAGCCCGGGCGCGGACAGGGGGCTCCCTGAAGCTTTCTTT. Protein sequence: CASSPGADRGLPEAFF.

The J gene is TRBJ1-1, the V gene TRBV7-9; D may be TRBD1 (5 bases). V lost 5 bases to trimming and J lost 2 bases, with 12 bases between them. Germline loops: CDR1 SEHNR, CDR2 FQNEAQ (reference sequence). The CDR3 spans 14 residues. CDR3 nucleotide sequence: TGTGCCAGCAGCACAAGGACACCCAACACTGAAGCTTTCTTT. Amino acid sequence: CASSTRTPNTEAFF.

The chain recombines TRBV29-1 with TRBJ1-1; possibly TRBD1 for D (6 bases). V lost 0 bases to trimming and J lost 5 bases, with 10 bases between them. The germline V gene encodes CDR1 SQVTM and CDR2 ANQGSEA. This CDR3 spans 13 amino acids. The CDR3 sequence is CSVEEQGGTEAFF. CDR3 nucleotides: TGCAGCGTTGAAGAGCAAGGGGGAACTGAAGCTTTCTTT. The whole variable domain, filled in from reference TRBV29-1 and TRBJ1-1, reads SAVISQKPSRDICQRGTSLTIQCQVDSQVTMMFWYRQQPGQSLTLIATANQGSEATYESGFVIDKFPISRPNLTFSTLTVSNMSPEDSSIYLCSVEEQGGTEAFFGQGTRLTVV.

The chain links TRBV6-4 to TRBJ2-1, with TRBD1 matching 12 bases. Looked up from germline, CDR1 is MRHNA and CDR2 is SNTAGT. The junction had 10 bases not matched to a gene; V was cut back by 4 bases and J by 9 bases. This CDR3 spans 16 amino acids. CDR3 sequence reads: CASSVKGGQGASEQFF. The CDR3, as DNA: TGTGCCAGCAGTGTTAAAGGGGGACAGGGGGCAAGTGAGCAGTTCTTC.

The chain couples TRBV29-1 to TRBJ2-7, with no clear D. CDR1 and CDR2 (germline): SQVTM, ANQGSEA. V lost 6 bases and J 4 bases, leaving 13 bases between the germline ends. This CDR3 has 12 amino acids. The CDR3 is CSVQRSAYEQYF. The CDR3, as DNA: TGCAGCGTCCAACGGAGCGCGTACGAGCAGTACTTC.

In its sample, this clonotype was seen a few times. The chain is built from TRBV6-5 and TRBJ1-1; D is possibly TRBD1 (6 bases). Germline assignment: CDR1 MNHEY and CDR2 SVGAGI. Trimming shortened V by 5 bases and J by 4 bases, and 17 bases separated the two germline ends. The CDR3 contains 15 residues. The CDR3 is CASSKNRVRITEAFF. CDR3 sequence (DNA): TGTGCCAGCAGTAAAAACAGGGTTCGGATCACTGAAGCTTTCTTT.

The rearrangement links TRBV5-1 to TRBJ2-2; 13 nucleotides agree with TRBD2. The germline CDR1 and CDR2 sequences are SGHRS and YFSETQ. This CDR3 spans 15 amino acids. V trimming: 7 bases; J trimming: 6 bases; junction bases outside the gene matches: 6. The CDR3 sequence is CASSGLAGDSGELFF. The CDR3 DNA reads as TGCGCCAGCTCCGGACTAGCGGGAGACTCCGGGGAGCTGTTTTTT.

V and J are TRBV5-1 and TRBJ1-4; 8 nucleotides agree with TRBD1. Per germline, CDR1 SGHRS and CDR2 YFSETQ. The CDR3 has 17 amino acids. The V and J ends lost 3 bases and 0 bases, in that order; junction bases with no gene match: 7. CDR3 protein: CASSYGTGIPTNEKLFF. The CDR3 region has the DNA TGCGCCAGCAGCTACGGGACAGGCATTCCAACTAATGAAAAACTGTTTTTT.

This clonotype was observed a few times. This rearrangement joins TRBV5-1 to TRBJ2-1; maybe TRBD1 (5 bases). CDR3 size: 13 residues. Between the trimmed V and J ends, which lost 4 bases and 8 bases, there was a span of 13 bases. CDR1 is SGHRS and CDR2 is YFSETQ in the germline V gene. CDR3 loop: CASSRRPRDEQFF. DNA of the CDR3: TGCGCCAGCAGCCGCCGCCCCAGGGATGAGCAGTTCTTC.

This chain connects TRBV6-4 to TRBJ2-1; TRBD1 agrees at 8 bases. This CDR3 is built from 16 residues. J gave up 2 bases and V 2 bases, and 5 bases lay outside the gene matches. Looked up from germline, CDR1 is MRHNA and CDR2 is SNTAGT. CDR3 DNA: TGTGCCAGCAGTGACCGGTCAGGGGGCCCCTACAATGAGCAGTTCTTC. Protein sequence: CASSDRSGGPYNEQFF.

The chain has TRBV7-3 and TRBJ2-7; 12 bases are shared with TRBD2. CDR1 and CDR2 (germline): SGHTA, FQGTGA. The V segment lost 5 bases and the J segment 5 bases; nucleotides outside the gene matches: 7. The CDR3 sequence is 15 residues long. Written as DNA, the CDR3 is TGTGCCAGCAGCCCTAGACTAGCGGGAGCGAACGAGCAGTACTTC. Its protein is CASSPRLAGANEQYF. Using reference TRBV7-3 and TRBJ2-7 for the parts outside the CDR3, the full variable domain is GAGVSQTPSNKVTEKGKYVELRCDPISGHTALYWYRQSLGQGPEFLIYFQGTGAADDSGLPNDRFFAVRPEGSVSTLKIQRTERGDSAVYLCASSPRLAGANEQYFGPGTRLTVT.

This sequence joins TRBV4-2 and TRBJ2-1; 10 bases fit TRBD2. V lost 4 bases, J lost 10 bases, and 10 bases stayed unmatched. CDR1 is LGHNA and CDR2 is YNFKEQ in the germline V gene. CDR3 length equals 15 residues. The CDR3 protein is CASSPTGLAGEEQFF. DNA of the CDR3: TGTGCCAGCAGCCCCACCGGGCTAGCGGGGGAGGAGCAGTTCTTC.

The rearrangement uses TRBV12-3 or TRBV12-4 and TRBJ2-7, with D perhaps matching TRBD1 (8 bases). The DNA matches TRBJ2-4 better at its end, which makes the J call doubtful. The CDR3 has 13 amino acids. Written as DNA, the CDR3 is TGTGCCAGCACACGGACAGGGAGGGACATTCAGTACTTC. Its translation: CASTRTGRDIQYF.